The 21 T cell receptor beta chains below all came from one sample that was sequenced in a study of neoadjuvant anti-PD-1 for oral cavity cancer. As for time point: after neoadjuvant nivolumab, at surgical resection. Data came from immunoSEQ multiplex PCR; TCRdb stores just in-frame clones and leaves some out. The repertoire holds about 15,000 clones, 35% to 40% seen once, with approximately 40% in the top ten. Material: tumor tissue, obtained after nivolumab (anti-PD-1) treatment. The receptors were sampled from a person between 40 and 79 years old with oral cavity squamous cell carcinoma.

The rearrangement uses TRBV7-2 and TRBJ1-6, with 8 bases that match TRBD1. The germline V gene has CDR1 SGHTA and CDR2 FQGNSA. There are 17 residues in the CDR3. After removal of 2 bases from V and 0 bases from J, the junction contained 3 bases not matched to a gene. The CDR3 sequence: CASSLTGGGSYNSPLHF. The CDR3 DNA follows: TGTGCCAGCAGCTTAACAGGGGGGGGCTCCTATAATTCACCCCTCCACTTT.

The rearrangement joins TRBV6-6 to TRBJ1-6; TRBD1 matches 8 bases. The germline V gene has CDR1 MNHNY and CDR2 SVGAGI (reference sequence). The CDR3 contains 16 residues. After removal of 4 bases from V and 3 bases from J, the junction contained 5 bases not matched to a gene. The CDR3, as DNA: TGTGCCAGCAGTTGGACCAGGGGGCTCTATAATTCACCCCTCCACTTT. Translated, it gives CASSWTRGLYNSPLHF.

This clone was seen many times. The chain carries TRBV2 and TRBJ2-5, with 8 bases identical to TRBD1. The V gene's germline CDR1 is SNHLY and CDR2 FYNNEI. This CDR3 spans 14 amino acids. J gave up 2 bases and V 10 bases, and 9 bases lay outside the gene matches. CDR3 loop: CATRDRSIQETQYF. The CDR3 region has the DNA TGTGCCACCCGGGACAGGAGCATTCAAGAGACCCAGTACTTC.

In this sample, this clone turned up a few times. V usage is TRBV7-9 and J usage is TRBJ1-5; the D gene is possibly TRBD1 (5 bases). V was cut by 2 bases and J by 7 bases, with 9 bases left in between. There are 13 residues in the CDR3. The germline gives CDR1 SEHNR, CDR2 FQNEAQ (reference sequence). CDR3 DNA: TGTGCCAGCAGCTTACTGGGGGACCAGCCCCAGCATTTT. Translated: CASSLLGDQPQHF.

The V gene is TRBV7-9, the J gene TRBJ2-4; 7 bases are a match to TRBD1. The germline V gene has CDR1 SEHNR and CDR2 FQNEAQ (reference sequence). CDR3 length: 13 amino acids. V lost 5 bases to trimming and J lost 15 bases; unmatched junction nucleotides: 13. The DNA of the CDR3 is TGTGCCAGCAGCCTCTACAGGGGAACGCGACCGTACTTC. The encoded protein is CASSLYRGTRPYF.

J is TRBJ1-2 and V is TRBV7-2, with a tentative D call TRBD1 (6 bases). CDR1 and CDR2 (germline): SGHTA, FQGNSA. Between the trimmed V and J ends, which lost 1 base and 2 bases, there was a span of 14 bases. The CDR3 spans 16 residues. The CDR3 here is CASSLEVRGRNYGYTF. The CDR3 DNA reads TGTGCCAGCAGCTTAGAGGTCAGGGGAAGAAACTATGGCTACACCTTC.

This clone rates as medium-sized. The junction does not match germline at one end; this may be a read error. CDR3 bases: TGTGCCAGTAGTGACAGTGTAAATCGGCCCCAGCATTTT. Its protein product is CASSDSVNRPQHF. The chain employs TRBV19 and TRBJ1-5; D might be TRBD1 (5 bases). The CDR3 is 13 amino acids. CDR1 and CDR2 from the germline V gene are LNHDA and SQIVND (reference sequence).

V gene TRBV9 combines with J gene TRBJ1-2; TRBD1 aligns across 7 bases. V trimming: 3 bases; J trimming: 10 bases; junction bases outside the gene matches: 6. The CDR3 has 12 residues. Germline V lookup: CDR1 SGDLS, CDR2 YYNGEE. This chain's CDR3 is CASSGTDRSYTF. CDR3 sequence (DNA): TGTGCCAGCAGCGGAACGGACAGGTCCTACACCTTC.

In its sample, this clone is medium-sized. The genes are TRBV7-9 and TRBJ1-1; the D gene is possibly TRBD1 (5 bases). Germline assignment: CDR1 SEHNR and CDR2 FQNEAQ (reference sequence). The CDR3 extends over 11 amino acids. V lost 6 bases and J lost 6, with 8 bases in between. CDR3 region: CASSEGAEAFF. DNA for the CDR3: TGTGCCAGCAGTGAAGGGGCTGAAGCTTTCTTT. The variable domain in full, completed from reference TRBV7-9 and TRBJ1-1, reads DTGVSQNPRHKITKRGQNVTFRCDPISEHNRLYWYRQTLGQGPEFLTYFQNEAQLEKSRLLSDRFSAERPKGSFSTLEIQRTEQGDSAMYLCASSEGAEAFFGQGTRLTVV.

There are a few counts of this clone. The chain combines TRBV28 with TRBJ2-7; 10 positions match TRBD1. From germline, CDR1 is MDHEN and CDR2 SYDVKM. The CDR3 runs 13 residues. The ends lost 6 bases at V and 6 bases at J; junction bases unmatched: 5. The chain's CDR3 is CASRGTGAFEQYF. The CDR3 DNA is TGTGCCAGCAGGGGGACAGGGGCTTTCGAGCAGTACTTC.

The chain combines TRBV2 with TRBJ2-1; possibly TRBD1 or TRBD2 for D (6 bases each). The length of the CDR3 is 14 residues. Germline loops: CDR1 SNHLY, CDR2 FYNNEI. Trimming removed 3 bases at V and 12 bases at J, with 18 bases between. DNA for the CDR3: TGTGCCAGCAGTGATCGGGGGCTCAGAGGTGCGCAGTTCTTC. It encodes CASSDRGLRGAQFF.

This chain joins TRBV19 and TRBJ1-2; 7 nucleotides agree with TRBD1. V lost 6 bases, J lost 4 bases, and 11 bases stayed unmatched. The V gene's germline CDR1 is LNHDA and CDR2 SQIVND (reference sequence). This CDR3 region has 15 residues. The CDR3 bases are TGTGCCAGTAGGGACAGGCCACCAACTTTCTATGGCTACACCTTC. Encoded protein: CASRDRPPTFYGYTF.

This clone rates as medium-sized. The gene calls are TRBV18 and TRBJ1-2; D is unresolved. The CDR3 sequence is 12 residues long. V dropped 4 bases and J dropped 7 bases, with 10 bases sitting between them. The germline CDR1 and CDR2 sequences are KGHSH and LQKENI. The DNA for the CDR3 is TGTGCCAGCTCACGCAGCGAAGGTGGCTACACCTTC. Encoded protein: CASSRSEGGYTF.

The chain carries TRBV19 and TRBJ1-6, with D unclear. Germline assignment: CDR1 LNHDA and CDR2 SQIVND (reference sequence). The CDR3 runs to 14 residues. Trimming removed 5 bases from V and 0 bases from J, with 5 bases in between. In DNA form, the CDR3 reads TGTGCCAGTAGTGCCTACTCCTATAATTCACCCCTCCACTTT. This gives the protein CASSAYSYNSPLHF.

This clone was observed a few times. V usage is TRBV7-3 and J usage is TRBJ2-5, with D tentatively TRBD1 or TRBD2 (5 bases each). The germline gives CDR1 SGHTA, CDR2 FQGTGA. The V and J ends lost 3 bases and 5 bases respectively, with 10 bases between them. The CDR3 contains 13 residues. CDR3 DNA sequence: TGTGCCAGCAGCTTGTGGGGGTCGGAGACCCAGTACTTC. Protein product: CASSLWGSETQYF. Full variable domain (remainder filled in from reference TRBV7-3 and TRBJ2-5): GAGVSQTPSNKVTEKGKYVELRCDPISGHTALYWYRQSLGQGPEFLIYFQGTGAADDSGLPNDRFFAVRPEGSVSTLKIQRTERGDSAVYLCASSLWGSETQYFGPGTRLLVL.

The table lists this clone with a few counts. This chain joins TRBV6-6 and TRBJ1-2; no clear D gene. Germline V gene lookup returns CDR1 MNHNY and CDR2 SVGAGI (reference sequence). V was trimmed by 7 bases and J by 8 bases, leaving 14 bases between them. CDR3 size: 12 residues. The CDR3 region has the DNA TGTGCCAGCATCGGAGGAGCCGTGGGCTACACCTTC. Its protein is CASIGGAVGYTF.

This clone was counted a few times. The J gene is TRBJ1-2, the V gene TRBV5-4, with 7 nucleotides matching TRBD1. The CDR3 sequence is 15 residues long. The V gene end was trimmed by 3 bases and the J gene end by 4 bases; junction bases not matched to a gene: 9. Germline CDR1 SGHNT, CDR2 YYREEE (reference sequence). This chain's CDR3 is CASSSPTDRRYGYTF. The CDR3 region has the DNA TGTGCCAGCAGCTCTCCTACGGACAGGCGCTATGGCTACACCTTC.

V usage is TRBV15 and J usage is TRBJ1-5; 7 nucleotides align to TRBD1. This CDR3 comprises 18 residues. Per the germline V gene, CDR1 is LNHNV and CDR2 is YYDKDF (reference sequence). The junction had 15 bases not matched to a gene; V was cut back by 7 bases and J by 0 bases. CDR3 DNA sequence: TGTGCCACCATCTGGACAGGCAGATTGGGAGTTAGCAATCAGCCCCAGCATTTT. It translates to CATIWTGRLGVSNQPQHF.

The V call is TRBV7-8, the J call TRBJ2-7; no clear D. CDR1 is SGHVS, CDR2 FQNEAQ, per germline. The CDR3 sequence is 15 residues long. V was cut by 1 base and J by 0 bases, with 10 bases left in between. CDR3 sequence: CASSLEGQSSYEQYF. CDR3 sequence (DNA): TGTGCCAGCAGCTTAGAAGGCCAGAGCTCCTACGAGCAGTACTTC.

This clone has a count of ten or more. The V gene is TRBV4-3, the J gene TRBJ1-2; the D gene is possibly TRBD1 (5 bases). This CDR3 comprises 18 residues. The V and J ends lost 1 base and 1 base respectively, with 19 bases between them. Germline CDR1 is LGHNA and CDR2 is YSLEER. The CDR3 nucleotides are TGCGCCAGCAGCCAAGTAATAGGGAGCGATAGGGGTAACTATGGCTACACCTTC. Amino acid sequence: CASSQVIGSDRGNYGYTF.

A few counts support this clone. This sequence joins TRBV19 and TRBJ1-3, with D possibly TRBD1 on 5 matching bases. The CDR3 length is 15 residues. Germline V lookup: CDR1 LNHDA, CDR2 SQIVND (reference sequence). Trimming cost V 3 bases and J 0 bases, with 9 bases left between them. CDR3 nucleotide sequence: TGTGCCAGTAGTATCTCAAGGGGCTCTGGAAACACCATATATTTT. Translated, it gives CASSISRGSGNTIYF.